Listed below are T cell receptor beta chains from one sample, sequenced in a study of T cells after yellow fever vaccination. TCRdb re-called the 5' RACE reads through MiXCR, storing one row per CDR3 protein. The table records some 600,000 distinct CDR3 sequences, around a sixth of them present only once. The sample was PBMCs, taken 4 to 6 days after the first yellow fever vaccination. The receptors originated from a man between 18 and 35 years old who received the YFV17D yellow fever vaccine. The CDR3 runs from the conserved cysteine through the conserved F or W. A D gene is named only where the DNA matches it firmly. Size tells how often a clone was seen (once, few, many) or the class of an expanded clone, and some rows leave it out.

cdr3_nt,cdr3_aa,v_call,cdr3_length,d_call,j_call,clone_size
TGTGCCAGCAGCCCCCGGACAGGGTGGGCTGAAGCTTTCTTT,CASSPRTGWAEAFF,TRBV27,14,TRBD1,TRBJ1-1,once
TGCGCCAGCAGCTTGTTTCAGGGGTTCAGGGACACTGAAGCTTTCTTT,CASSLFQGFRDTEAFF,TRBV5-1,16,NA,TRBJ1-1,few
TGTGCCAGCAGCGTAGGAGGTAGGCTAGCGAAAAGGAATGAGCAGTTCTTC,CASSVGGRLAKRNEQFF,TRBV9,17,NA,TRBJ2-1,many
TGCAGTGCGGACGGGAAAACCTACAATGAGCAGTTCTTC,CSADGKTYNEQFF,TRBV20-1,13,NA,TRBJ2-1,few
TGTGCCAGCAGCCGTGCGCAGCGCGAGACCCAGTACTTC,CASSRAQRETQYF,TRBV28,13,NA,TRBJ2-5,few
TGTGCCATCAGTGAGTCCGGACAGGGGGACTCGGGCACCTTC,CAISESGQGDSGTF,TRBV10-3,14,TRBD1,TRBJ1-2,few
TGCGCCAGCAGCCTTCTCGGGACAGGCGGGAATTCACCCCTCCACTTT,CASSLLGTGGNSPLHF,TRBV4-3,16,TRBD1,TRBJ1-6,NA
TGTGCCAGCAGCCGCGACAGGAGGAAGATGATTACGCAGTATTTT,CASSRDRRKMITQYF,TRBV7-9,15,NA,TRBJ2-3,NA
TGTGCCAGCACCCTTCGGGAGGCCGATACGCAGTATTTT,CASTLREADTQYF,TRBV5-4,13,TRBD2,TRBJ2-3,few
TGCAGCGTTGAAGACCGACACATGAACACTGAAGCTTTCTTT,CSVEDRHMNTEAFF,TRBV29-1,14,NA,TRBJ1-1,few
TGCAGCGTTGTCGAGGGACACTCTGGAAACACCATATATTTT,CSVVEGHSGNTIYF,TRBV29-1,14,NA,TRBJ1-3,NA
TGTGCCAGCAGTTACTCTCCCGGGTTAGGAAACACCATATATTTT,CASSYSPGLGNTIYF,TRBV6-5,15,NA,TRBJ1-3,few
TGCAGTGCTGTCCTAAATCCCGGAAACACCATATATTTT,CSAVLNPGNTIYF,TRBV20-1,13,NA,TRBJ1-3,few
TGCAGTGCTAGAGTTGGGGGGTCGACTGAAGCTTTCTTT,CSARVGGSTEAFF,TRBV20-1,13,NA,TRBJ1-1,NA
TGTGCCAGCAGGGCGACTAGCGGGGGTTCCTTTTACAATGAGCAGTTCTTC,CASRATSGGSFYNEQFF,TRBV6-1,17,TRBD2,TRBJ2-1,NA
TGCGCCAGCAGCTTGGCCGAGGTCGGAAACATTCAGTACTTC,CASSLAEVGNIQYF,TRBV5-1,14,NA,TRBJ2-4,NA
TGTGCCAGCCAGGACGGGGGGGACACAGATACGCAGTATTTT,CASQDGGDTDTQYF,TRBV12-3/TRBV12-4,14,TRBD2,TRBJ2-3,few
TGTGCCAGCAGATTACCCCAGGGTGGCACAGATACGCAGTATTTT,CASRLPQGGTDTQYF,TRBV28,15,NA,TRBJ2-3,few
TGTGCCAGCTCACCTCTCGGGGACTCAGCTGAAGCTTTCTTT,CASSPLGDSAEAFF,TRBV18,14,NA,TRBJ1-1,NA
TGTGCCAGCAGTCAGGGACAGCCTAGCAATCAGCCCCAGCATTTT,CASSQGQPSNQPQHF,TRBV6-1,15,TRBD1,TRBJ1-5,NA
TGTGCCAGCAGCTTAGGGAACGGGGATACGCAGTATTTT,CASSLGNGDTQYF,TRBV7-2,13,NA,TRBJ2-3,many
TGTGCCAGCAGTTTAAATCCAGTCCGGGGCTACACCTTC,CASSLNPVRGYTF,TRBV27,13,NA,TRBJ1-2,NA
TGCGCCAGCAGCTTGGGGCGACAGTACACAGATACGCAGTATTTT,CASSLGRQYTDTQYF,TRBV5-1,15,NA,TRBJ2-3,NA
TGTGCCACCAGCATGACAGGGGTTCAGCCCCAGCATTTT,CATSMTGVQPQHF,TRBV15,13,TRBD1,TRBJ1-5,few
TGTGCCAGCAGTTACTCTTACACCGGGGAGCTGTTTTTT,CASSYSYTGELFF,TRBV6-6,13,NA,TRBJ2-2,many
TGCGCCAGCAGCTCTTCGGGGGGTACGGGCAATGAGCAGTTCTTC,CASSSSGGTGNEQFF,TRBV5-1,15,TRBD2,TRBJ2-1,NA
TGTGCCAGCAGCTTGGGGACCTGGGCAGCTTTCTTT,CASSLGTWAAFF,TRBV5-5,12,NA,TRBJ1-1,NA
TGTGCCAGCAGTTTAAGCGGCCGGTACGAAACCTTC,CASSLSGRYETF,TRBV27,12,NA,TRBJ1-2,NA
TGTGCCAGCAGCAACCTAGAATCCAATGAGCAGTTCTTC,CASSNLESNEQFF,TRBV7-3,13,NA,TRBJ2-1,few
TGCAGTGCCCCACAAGGGGTAGAGACCCAGTACTTC,CSAPQGVETQYF,TRBV20-1,12,NA,TRBJ2-5,NA
TGTGCCAGCAGCCCGGAAGCTGTGCCTAATGAAAAACTGTTTTTT,CASSPEAVPNEKLFF,TRBV3-1,15,NA,TRBJ1-4,few
TGTGCCAGCAGTATGCGGACAGGGGCAGGGGCCAACGTCCTGACTTTC,CASSMRTGAGANVLTF,TRBV27,16,TRBD1,TRBJ2-6,once
TGTGCCAGCAGTTTATATCTGGAACCGAGGGGCTACACCTTC,CASSLYLEPRGYTF,TRBV28,14,NA,TRBJ1-2,NA
TGTGCCAGCAGTTTACTGTATCAGCCCCAGCATTTT,CASSLLYQPQHF,TRBV12-3/TRBV12-4,12,NA,TRBJ1-5,many
TGTGCCAGCAGCCACCATCCGGGACAGGGGTCGACCGGGGAGCTGTTTTTT,CASSHHPGQGSTGELFF,TRBV14,17,TRBD1,TRBJ2-2,once
TGTGCCAGCAGCTTAGGAATCGGCGCGGGTTGGTCCGCTGAAGCTTTCTTT,CASSLGIGAGWSAEAFF,TRBV13,17,NA,TRBJ1-1,NA
TGCAGTGCTAGAGCCACAGGCCTAGACTACGAGCAGTACTTC,CSARATGLDYEQYF,TRBV20-1,14,NA,TRBJ2-7,NA
TGTGCCAGCAGCCAAGATATGAGGGGGCAAGTGAACACCGGGGAGCTGTTTTTT,CASSQDMRGQVNTGELFF,TRBV14,18,TRBD1,TRBJ2-2,NA
TGTGCCAGCAATGTGGGGGGGAAAACCTACGAGCAGTACTTC,CASNVGGKTYEQYF,TRBV6-2/TRBV6-3,14,TRBD2,TRBJ2-7,NA
TGTGCCTGGAGGCAGGGTCAGGAGACCCAGTACTTC,CAWRQGQETQYF,TRBV30,12,NA,TRBJ2-5,NA
TGTGCTAGTGGTTTGGCCAAGCCCGGACAGGGCCCAAATTCACCCCTCCACTTT,CASGLAKPGQGPNSPLHF,TRBV12-5,18,TRBD1,TRBJ1-6,few
TGCAGTGCGAAGGACAGGGGGAATGAAAAACTGTTTTTT,CSAKDRGNEKLFF,TRBV20-1,13,TRBD1,TRBJ1-4,few
TGCGCCAGCAGCCAAGTGAGGGCAGGGCCGGCGCCCCAGCATTTT,CASSQVRAGPAPQHF,TRBV4-1,15,NA,TRBJ1-5,NA
TGTGCCATCAGTGAGCCGGGGGGGCGGGAGCCGTTTTTT,CAISEPGGREPFF,TRBV10-3,13,TRBD2,TRBJ2-2,NA
TGTGCCAGCATACCTTTCGACAGGGTCTATGGCTACACCTTC,CASIPFDRVYGYTF,TRBV7-9,14,TRBD1,TRBJ1-2,few
TGTGCCAGCAGCTTGGTGACAGGGATTTTGGGTGAGCAGTTCTTC,CASSLVTGILGEQFF,TRBV5-4,15,TRBD1,TRBJ2-1,NA
TGTGCCAGCAGGCCATCCGGGACTTCGTGGGGCCAGTACTTC,CASRPSGTSWGQYF,TRBV12-3/TRBV12-4,14,NA,TRBJ2-5,NA
TGTGCCAGCAGCTTAGGGGAGCCACCCCTCCACTTT,CASSLGEPPLHF,TRBV7-9,12,NA,TRBJ1-6,few
TGCGCCAGCAGCCATTTAGGAAAGAACTCTGGAAACACCATATATTTT,CASSHLGKNSGNTIYF,TRBV5-1,16,NA,TRBJ1-3,NA
TGCGCCAGCAGCTTGGTAGTTTCGAACACCGGGGAGCTGTTTTTT,CASSLVVSNTGELFF,TRBV5-1,15,NA,TRBJ2-2,few
TGTGCCAGCAGCGTCGGGACTTCCAATCAGCCCCAGCATTTT,CASSVGTSNQPQHF,TRBV6-1,14,NA,TRBJ1-5,NA
TGTGCCAGCAGTGAGTGGGGTCGGGGCACTGAAGCTTTCTTT,CASSEWGRGTEAFF,TRBV6-1,14,NA,TRBJ1-1,NA
TGCAGCGCGGAACAGGGTTTGAACACCGGGGAGCTGTTTTTT,CSAEQGLNTGELFF,TRBV29-1,14,NA,TRBJ2-2,few
TGTGCCAGCAGCACAATCGGACTGGTTCAGCAGTACTTC,CASSTIGLVQQYF,TRBV7-9,13,NA,TRBJ2-7,NA
TGTGCCACCAGTGAAAAGGCCACAGATACGCAGTATTTT,CATSEKATDTQYF,TRBV24-1,13,NA,TRBJ2-3,NA
TGTGCCAGCAGCACCGGACTGACCGGGGAGCTGTTTTTT,CASSTGLTGELFF,TRBV7-2,13,NA,TRBJ2-2,few
TGTGCCAGCTCACCCGGACAGCCATCCTCTGGGGCCAACGTCCTGACTTTC,CASSPGQPSSGANVLTF,TRBV18,17,NA,TRBJ2-6,NA
TGCGCCAGCAGCCAAGTTGAACAGGACTTAGGGTATGGCTACACCTTC,CASSQVEQDLGYGYTF,TRBV4-3,16,NA,TRBJ1-2,NA
TGTGCCAGCAGCTTGGAGGGACAGGGTATCCGGGCGACCCGGTTCTTC,CASSLEGQGIRATRFF,TRBV5-4,16,TRBD1,TRBJ2-1,few
TGTGCCAGCAGCTTGGTGCAGGGGACAGGCCTCTTC,CASSLVQGTGLF,TRBV5-8,12,TRBD1,TRBJ2-1,few